One and the same sample provided the 27 T cell receptor beta chains below, sequenced in a study of regulatory T cells in long-lasting Graves disease (dated by TCRdb to the early 2020s). This specimen's time point label, interpreted: newly diagnosed GD, antithyroid drugs for less than 3 months. For both TCR sequencing and RNA sequencing, RNA was extracted from PBMCs using TRIzol. Libraries were constructed by multiplex PCR. TCRdb names Illumina HiSeq 4000 as the instrument used. To build TCR beta libraries, CDR3 regions were amplified by Arm-PCR using iRepertoire HTBI primers. The public sequencing data were trimmed at Q25 with fastp and processed into clonotypes with MiXCR by TCRdb, which kept only in-frame beta chains. Every entry covers one CDR3 protein and lists the most common genes and DNA from its rows. Counted in this sample were fewer than 550,000 distinct CDR3 sequences; 16% of them appeared once. The leading ten clones occupy 20% to 25% of the sample.

The sample also formed part of further work on T cells in Graves' hyperthyroidism and ophthalmopathy.

The material was peripheral blood mononuclear cells (PBMCs), obtained at new diagnosis, from a patient treated with antithyroid drugs. The source is a woman aged 35-65 years with Graves disease. Donor details come from another sample of the same person, matched by shared clones.

V and J are TRBV10-1 and TRBJ2-1, with D perhaps matching TRBD1 or TRBD2 (5 bases each). Germline V gene data show CDR1 as WNHNN and CDR2 as SYGVQD (reference sequence). Trimming cost V 0 bases and J 10 bases, with 10 bases left between them. CDR3 length equals 13 residues. CDR3 in DNA: TGCGCCAGCAGTGAGTCGTTGGGGGTCGAGCAGTTCTTC. As protein: CASSESLGVEQFF.

In this sample, this clonotype turned up many times. The chain has TRBV6-1 and TRBJ1-2; a weak D match, TRBD1 (5 bases). The CDR3 has 12 amino acids. Trimming took 3 bases from V and 4 from J, leaving 6 bases between them. Germline assignment: CDR1 MNHNS and CDR2 SASEGT. CDR3 coding DNA: TGTGCCAGCAGTGACAGGGTCTATGGCTACACCTTC. It codes for CASSDRVYGYTF.

This clonotype was detected a few times. J is TRBJ1-1 and V is TRBV19; D may be TRBD1 (6 bases). Trimming removed 7 bases at V and 4 bases at J, with 19 bases between. The germline CDR1 and CDR2 sequences are LNHDA and SQIVND (reference sequence). The CDR3 sequence is 15 residues long. CDR3 DNA sequence: TGTGCCAGTACCCCTGTCCGGGAGGGGGGCACTGAAGCTTTCTTT. This codes for CASTPVREGGTEAFF.

The sample holds many counts of this clonotype. The rearrangement uses TRBV18 and TRBJ2-7; no clear D. CDR1 and CDR2 from the germline V gene are KGHSH and LQKENI. CDR3 length: 12 amino acids. V was pared by 2 bases and J by 5 bases, with 7 bases between. The DNA of the CDR3 is TGTGCCAGCTCACCAGGGTCAGACGAGCAGTACTTC. Translating gives CASSPGSDEQYF.

This clonotype was seen many times. The chain uses TRBV28 and TRBJ2-1; D gene uncertain. The CDR3 spans 12 residues. Trimming took 6 bases from V and 10 from J, leaving 13 bases between them. Germline-derived CDR1 and CDR2 are MDHEN and SYDVKM. Written as DNA, the CDR3 is TGTGCCAGCAGCGCTCTCCGAGACGAGCAGTTCTTC. Encoded protein: CASSALRDEQFF.

The chain is built from TRBV28 and TRBJ2-1, with D possibly TRBD1 on 6 matching bases. The germline V gene encodes CDR1 MDHEN and CDR2 SYDVKM. Trimming cost V 5 bases and J 3 bases, with 14 bases left between them. The CDR3 extends over 15 amino acids. CDR3 nucleotide sequence: TGTGCCAGCAGTCCGTCAGGGGCGGTCTACAATGAGCAGTTCTTC. It encodes CASSPSGAVYNEQFF.

V gene TRBV2 combines with J gene TRBJ1-4; 12 nucleotides agree with TRBD1. The germline CDR1 and CDR2 sequences are SNHLY and FYNNEI. J lost 9 bases, V lost 5 bases, and 4 bases had no gene match. The CDR3 contains 14 residues. The CDR3 loop is CASSLRDRGQKLFF. CDR3 DNA: TGTGCCAGCAGTCTCCGGGACAGGGGGCAAAAACTGTTTTTT.

This clonotype was seen many times. V is TRBV11-2 and J is TRBJ2-7; TRBD1 might be the D (6 bases). Between the trimmed V and J ends, which lost 1 base and 6 bases, there was a span of 10 bases. The CDR3 sequence is 13 residues long. CDR1 and CDR2 (germline): SGHAT, FQNNGV. The CDR3 DNA is TGTGCCAGCAGCTTAGTACAGGGTTTCGAGCAGTACTTC. Translating gives CASSLVQGFEQYF.

This clonotype has ten or more counts. This chain connects TRBV2 to TRBJ1-5, with D perhaps matching TRBD1 (6 bases). This CDR3 spans 12 amino acids. The ends were cut back, 6 bases at V and 4 bases at J, with 7 bases in the middle. CDR1 and CDR2 from the germline V gene are SNHLY and FYNNEI. CDR3 in amino acids: CASRRGNQPQHF. The CDR3 DNA reads as TGTGCCAGCAGGAGGGGGAATCAGCCCCAGCATTTT. The full variable domain, rest sourced from reference TRBV2 and TRBJ1-5, is EPEVTQTPSHQVTQMGQEVILRCVPISNHLYFYWYRQILGQKVEFLVSFYNNEISEKSEIFDDQFSVERPDGSNFTLKIRSTKLEDSAMYFCASRRGNQPQHFGDGTRLSIL.

This clonotype was counted ten times or more. This chain joins TRBV11-2 and TRBJ1-4; no reliable D call. The ends were cut back, 4 bases at V and 8 bases at J, with 20 bases in the middle. CDR1 SGHAT and CDR2 FQNNGV come from the germline V gene. The length of the CDR3 is 16 residues. The CDR3 loop is CASSSRRTEGFEKLFF. The CDR3, as DNA: TGTGCCAGCAGCTCCCGTCGGACGGAGGGTTTCGAAAAACTGTTTTTT.

This clonotype was found many times. The chain couples TRBV27 to TRBJ2-7, with TRBD1 matching 8 bases. Per germline, CDR1 MNHEY and CDR2 SMNVEV (reference sequence). The CDR3 extends over 16 amino acids. Trimming cost V 3 bases and J 2 bases; bases outside gene matches: 9. The CDR3 here is CASSFRYVQGAYEQYF. DNA for the CDR3: TGTGCCAGCAGTTTCCGCTATGTACAGGGGGCCTACGAGCAGTACTTC.

This chain uses TRBV9 with TRBJ1-1; D gene ambiguous. V lost 4 bases and J lost 2, with 12 bases in between. CDR1 and CDR2 (germline): SGDLS, YYNGEE. This CDR3 has 14 amino acids. The chain's CDR3 is CASSSPDPNTEAFF. The CDR3 nucleotides are TGTGCCAGCAGCTCCCCGGACCCTAACACTGAAGCTTTCTTT.

This clonotype was found a few times. The V gene is TRBV2, the J gene TRBJ2-5; 7 positions agree with TRBD2. This CDR3 contains 16 residues. J lost 5 bases, V lost 6 bases, and 15 bases had no gene match. Germline CDR1 SNHLY, CDR2 FYNNEI. The CDR3 is CASSLEPAGTAETQYF. The CDR3 nucleotides read TGTGCCAGCAGCTTGGAACCAGCGGGGACCGCGGAGACCCAGTACTTC.

In its sample, this clonotype was seen many times. The chain recombines TRBV28 with TRBJ1-1, with D perhaps matching TRBD1 (5 bases). Germline V gene data show CDR1 as MDHEN and CDR2 as SYDVKM. This CDR3 is 15 amino acids long. V dropped 3 bases and J dropped 0 bases, with 11 bases sitting between them. As DNA, the CDR3 is TGTGCCAGCAGTTTGGAGGGACTCATGAACACTGAAGCTTTCTTT. This translates into CASSLEGLMNTEAFF.

This clonotype was detected a few times. V usage is TRBV5-5 and J usage is TRBJ1-5; D is unclear. Germline-derived CDR1 and CDR2 are SGHKS and YYEKEE (reference sequence). V was shortened by 5 bases and J by 4 bases, with 19 bases between the two germline ends. This CDR3 is built from 16 residues. CDR3 loop: CASSSTSRADNQPQHF. In DNA, the CDR3 is TGTGCCAGCAGTTCCACATCGAGGGCAGATAATCAGCCCCAGCATTTT.

On this clonotype itself: Since a much larger clone is just one base distant, this may be a read error. The chain is built from TRBV5-1 and TRBJ2-7; 11 bases fit TRBD2. The CDR3 runs to 16 residues. Germline lookup yields CDR1 SGHRS and CDR2 YFSETQ. This CDR3 is CASSLTSGGTTYGQYF. In nucleotides, the CDR3 is TGCGCCAGCAGCTTGACTAGCGGGGGAACTACCTACGGGCAGTACTTC.

The CDR3: CASSLGGGEIHSPLHF. The CDR3 nucleotides read TGTGCCAGCTCGCTCGGAGGGGGGGAAATCCATTCACCCCTCCACTTT. V and J are TRBV18 and TRBJ1-6; D might be TRBD1 (6 bases). The germline V gene has CDR1 KGHSH and CDR2 LQKENI. Between the trimmed V and J ends, which lost 6 bases and 8 bases, there was a span of 20 bases. The CDR3 runs 16 residues. Looking up the rest from reference TRBV18 and TRBJ1-6 gives the full variable domain: NAGVMQNPRHLVRRRGQEARLRCSPMKGHSHVYWYRQLPEEGLKFMVYLQKENIIDESGMPKERFSAEFPKEGPSILRIQQVVRGDSAAYFCASSLGGGEIHSPLHFGNGTRLTVT.

This clonotype has only a few counts. This chain links TRBV3-1 with TRBJ1-4; unclear D gene. V was clipped by 5 bases and J by 3 bases, with 10 bases between them. CDR1 is LGHDT, CDR2 YNNKEL, per germline (reference sequence). The CDR3 covers 14 residues. This chain's CDR3 is CASSWKRANEKLFF. Written as DNA, the CDR3 is TGTGCCAGCAGCTGGAAAAGGGCTAATGAAAAACTGTTTTTT.

Written as DNA, the CDR3 is TGTGCCAGCAGCGTAGCTTGGCTAGCGGGGGGGCGAGACACAGATACGCAGTATTTT. Translating gives CASSVAWLAGGRDTDTQYF. The chain couples TRBV9 to TRBJ2-3; the match to TRBD2 covers 12 bases. The CDR3 is made up of 19 amino acids. Per the germline V gene, CDR1 is SGDLS and CDR2 is YYNGEE. The J segment lost 2 bases and the V segment lost 0 bases, leaving 10 bases of the junction unmatched.

There are many counts of this clonotype. The genes are TRBV29-1 and TRBJ2-1; tentatively, D is TRBD2 (5 bases). V was pared by 6 bases and J by 5 bases, with 11 bases between. The CDR3 length is 12 residues. Germline CDR1 is SQVTM and CDR2 is ANQGSEA. CDR3 protein: CSVRSGDNEQFF. CDR3 DNA sequence: TGCAGCGTAAGGTCCGGGGACAATGAGCAGTTCTTC.

Regarding this clonotype: Germline is not matched at one junction end, which may reflect a read error. This chain links TRBV5-1 with TRBJ1-1; D gene ambiguous. The CDR3 covers 14 residues. Germline V CDR1 and CDR2: SGHRS, YFSETQ. Here the CDR3 DNA reads TGCGCCCGCAGCTTAGGACCGGAGAACACTGAAGCTTTCTTT. As protein: CARSLGPENTEAFF.

This clonotype was recorded a few times. J is TRBJ1-4 and V is TRBV5-5, with a weak D call TRBD1 (6 bases). Germline V gives CDR1 SGHKS, CDR2 YYEKEE (reference sequence). There are 15 residues in the CDR3. V was trimmed by 4 bases and J by 1 base, leaving 11 bases between them. CDR3 region: CASSREQGTNEKLFF. The CDR3 nucleotides read TGTGCCAGCAGCCGAGAACAGGGAACTAATGAAAAACTGTTTTTT.

Turning to this clonotype: Possible read error: a much larger clone is one base away. The chain is built from TRBV7-9 and TRBJ1-4, with 7 bases identical to TRBD1. The CDR3 consists of 14 residues. Germline CDR1 SEHNR, CDR2 FQNEAQ (reference sequence). Losses at the gene ends were 4 bases for V and 8 bases for J; bases not matched to a gene: 7. The CDR3 spells CASSSPTGSEKLFF. The DNA of the CDR3 is TGTGCCAGCAGCTCCCCGACAGGGTCGGAAAAACTGTTTTTT. Complete variable domain (other parts from reference TRBV7-9 and TRBJ1-4): DTGVSQNPRHKITKRGQNVTFRCDPISEHNRLYWYRQTLGQGPEFLTYFQNEAQLEKSRLLSDRFSAERPKGSFSTLEIQRTEQGDSAMYLCASSSPTGSEKLFFGSGTQLSVL.

This clonotype was observed a few times. V gene TRBV5-1 combines with J gene TRBJ1-5, with TRBD1 identical over 8 bases. This CDR3 is 17 amino acids long. V gave up 0 bases and J gave up 1 base; unmatched junction bases: 6. CDR1 and CDR2 from the germline V gene are SGHRS and YFSETQ. For the CDR3, the DNA is TGCGCCAGCAGCTTGGAAGCGACAGGGGTGAGCAATCAGCCCCAGCATTTT. Protein: CASSLEATGVSNQPQHF.

This clonotype was detected many times. V and J are TRBV7-9 and TRBJ1-5, with 9 bases that match TRBD1. The V and J ends lost 5 bases and 4 bases, in that order; junction bases with no gene match: 6. CDR3 length: 15 amino acids. CDR1 is SEHNR and CDR2 is FQNEAQ in the germline V gene (reference sequence). DNA of the CDR3: TGTGCCAGCAGCCGTGGGACAGGGAGAAATCAGCCCCAGCATTTT. It codes for CASSRGTGRNQPQHF.

This clonotype was detected many times. The J gene is TRBJ2-3, the V gene TRBV7-9; 9 nucleotides match TRBD1. Germline loops: CDR1 SEHNR, CDR2 FQNEAQ (reference sequence). Trimming removed 1 base from V and 2 bases from J; junction bases left unmatched: 1. The CDR3 extends over 15 amino acids. DNA of the CDR3: TGTGCCAGCAGCTTAGGGACAGGGGACACAGATACGCAGTATTTT. Encoded protein: CASSLGTGDTDTQYF.

This clonotype was found many times. The J gene is TRBJ2-3, the V gene TRBV15; 7 bases line up with TRBD1. Losses at the gene ends were 5 bases for V and 4 bases for J; bases not matched to a gene: 12. Germline V gene lookup returns CDR1 LNHNV and CDR2 YYDKDF (reference sequence). This CDR3 has 16 amino acids. The CDR3 spells CATSARQGSVADTQYF. CDR3 coding DNA: TGTGCCACCAGCGCCAGACAGGGTAGCGTGGCAGATACGCAGTATTTT. Full variable domain (rest looked up from reference TRBV15 and TRBJ2-3): DAMVIQNPRYQVTQFGKPVTLSCSQTLNHNVMYWYQQKSSQAPKLLFHYYDKDFNNEADTPDNFQSRRPNTSFCFLDIRSPGLGDTAMYLCATSARQGSVADTQYFGPGTRLTVL.